Sequencing of this T cell receptor (beta chain) was carried out in a study of blood T cell repertoires in COVID-19. Study at large: Sites in the United States, Italy and Spain provided acute and convalescent COVID-19 samples. PBMCs, B-cell-depleted T cells, or T cells were the source of the cDNA or gDNA that made up the material.

In the authors' workflow: Estimation of nucleated cell counts relied on the amplification of reference gene primers. TCRdb keeps only in-frame clones here, not all; method: immunoSEQ multiplex PCR. V and J calls and clone size are those listed in that table; D and trimming were worked out from the DNA. The sample records approximately 250,000 clones, around four fifths being singletons. After removal of 4 bases from V and 0 bases from J, the junction contained 3 bases not matched to a gene. The CDR3 extends over 15 amino acids. Germline assignment: CDR1 MNHEY and CDR2 SVGAGI. The specimen sequenced was peripheral blood. This chain links TRBV6-5 with TRBJ1-5; 7 bases are a match to TRBD1. The receptor comes from a woman aged 55-75 years with active or convalescent COVID-19. CDR3 bases: TGTGCCAGCAGTTCCGACAGGGCTAGCAATCAGCCCCAGCATTTT. This translates into CASSSDRASNQPQHF.